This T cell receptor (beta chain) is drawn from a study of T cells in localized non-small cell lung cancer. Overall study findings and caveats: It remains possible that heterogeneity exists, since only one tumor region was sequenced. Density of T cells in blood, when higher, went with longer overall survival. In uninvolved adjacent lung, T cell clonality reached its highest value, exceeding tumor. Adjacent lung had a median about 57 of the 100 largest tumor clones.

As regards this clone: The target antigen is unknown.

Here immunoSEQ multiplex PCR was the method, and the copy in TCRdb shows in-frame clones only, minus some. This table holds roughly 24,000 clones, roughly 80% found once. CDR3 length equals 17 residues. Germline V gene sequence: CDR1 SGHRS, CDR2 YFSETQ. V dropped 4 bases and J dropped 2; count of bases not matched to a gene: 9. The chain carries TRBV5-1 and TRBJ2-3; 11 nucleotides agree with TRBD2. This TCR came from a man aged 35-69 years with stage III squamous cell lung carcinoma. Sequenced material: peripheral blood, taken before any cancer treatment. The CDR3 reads CASSHSSGGRNTDTQYF. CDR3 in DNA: TGCGCCAGCAGCCACTCTAGCGGGGGGCGCAACACAGATACGCAGTATTTT.